The 26 T cell receptor beta chains below all came from one sample that was sequenced in a study of blood T cell repertoires in COVID-19. Only in-frame clones appear in the TCRdb table, and some are missing; sequencing was by immunoSEQ multiplex PCR. The sample contains roughly 200,000 clones, around nine tenths of which appear only once. The sample was peripheral blood. The receptors originated from a woman in her thirties or forties who had recovered from COVID-19.

The chain couples TRBV18 to TRBJ2-1; 8 bases are a match to TRBD2. This CDR3 is 14 amino acids long. After removal of 3 bases from V and 9 bases from J, the junction contained 7 bases not matched to a gene. CDR1 and CDR2 from the germline V gene are KGHSH and LQKENI. DNA of the CDR3: TGTGCCAGCTCACCGAGCCAGCGGGAGAGTGAGCAGTTCTTC. This encodes CASSPSQRESEQFF.

The chain uses TRBV18 and TRBJ2-3; 15 bases align to TRBD2. V shed 6 bases and J 2 bases; nucleotides not matched to a gene: 6. Germline lookup yields CDR1 KGHSH and CDR2 LQKENI. The CDR3 covers 17 residues. The CDR3 sequence: CASSGTSGRTNTDTQYF. In DNA, the CDR3 is TGTGCCAGCTCCGGGACTAGCGGGAGGACTAACACAGATACGCAGTATTTT.

The rearrangement uses TRBV15 and TRBJ1-3; maybe TRBD1 (5 bases). The germline V gene has CDR1 LNHNV and CDR2 YYDKDF (reference sequence). V was trimmed by 6 bases and J by 3 bases, leaving 18 bases between them. The CDR3 contains 16 residues. The DNA of the CDR3 is TGTGCCACCAGAAATTCAGACAGAACCCTTGGAAACACCATATATTTT. This translates into CATRNSDRTLGNTIYF. The full variable domain, completed using reference TRBV15 and TRBJ1-3, is DAMVIQNPRYQVTQFGKPVTLSCSQTLNHNVMYWYQQKSSQAPKLLFHYYDKDFNNEADTPDNFQSRRPNTSFCFLDIRSPGLGDTAMYLCATRNSDRTLGNTIYFGEGSWLTVV.

The rearrangement links TRBV7-3 to TRBJ2-2; 7 bases map to TRBD2. This CDR3 spans 15 amino acids. Germline values: CDR1 SGHTA, CDR2 FQGTGA. The V and J ends lost 4 bases and 7 bases, in that order; junction bases with no gene match: 9. CDR3 sequence: CASSSGSGTGGELFF. CDR3 DNA sequence: TGTGCCAGCAGCTCCGGGAGCGGGACGGGCGGGGAGCTGTTTTTT.

The genes are TRBV7-2 and TRBJ2-7; TRBD1 aligns across 10 bases. The V gene end was trimmed by 3 bases and the J gene end by 2 bases; junction bases not matched to a gene: 7. This CDR3 region has 16 residues. The germline V gene has CDR1 SGHTA and CDR2 FQGNSA. This CDR3 reads CASSFSGTGDPYEQYF. The CDR3 DNA reads as TGTGCCAGCAGCTTCTCCGGGACAGGGGATCCCTACGAGCAGTACTTC. Looking up the rest from reference TRBV7-2 and TRBJ2-7 gives the full variable domain: GAGVSQSPSNKVTEKGKDVELRCDPISGHTALYWYRQSLGQGLEFLIYFQGNSAPDKSGLPSDRFSAERTGGSVSTLTIQRTQQEDSAVYLCASSFSGTGDPYEQYFGPGTRLTVT.

This clone has just one count. The chain is built from TRBV28 and TRBJ1-1; the D is unclear. The V gene lost 3 bases and the J gene lost 6 bases, with 11 bases spanning the gap. This CDR3 region has 13 residues. The germline CDR1 and CDR2 sequences are MDHEN and SYDVKM. The CDR3 nucleotides read TGTGCCAGCAGTTTCTACCTTGTTCCTGAAGCTTTCTTT. This translates into CASSFYLVPEAFF. Variable domain in full (rest from reference TRBV28 and TRBJ1-1): DVKVTQSSRYLVKRTGEKVFLECVQDMDHENMFWYRQDPGLGLRLIYFSYDVKMKEKGDIPEGYSVSREKKERFSLILESASTNQTSMYLCASSFYLVPEAFFGQGTRLTVV.

This clone has just one count. The J gene is TRBJ2-6, the V gene TRBV5-1; TRBD1 matches 10 bases. The CDR3 has 15 amino acids. Losses at the gene ends were 5 bases for V and 2 bases for J; bases not matched to a gene: 1. Germline V lookup: CDR1 SGHRS, CDR2 YFSETQ. The CDR3 reads CASRTGGTGANVLTF. Here the CDR3 DNA reads TGCGCCAGCAGGACAGGGGGCACTGGGGCCAACGTCCTGACTTTC. Full variable domain (remainder filled in from reference TRBV5-1 and TRBJ2-6): KAGVTQTPRYLIKTRGQQVTLSCSPISGHRSVSWYQQTPGQGLQFLFEYFSETQRNKGNFPGRFSGRQFSNSRSEMNVSTLELGDSALYLCASRTGGTGANVLTFGAGSRLTVL.

This sequence joins TRBV7-9 and TRBJ1-1, with TRBD1 matching 7 bases. V lost 5 bases, J lost 4 bases, and 13 bases stayed unmatched. The CDR3 runs to 16 residues. Looked up from germline, CDR1 is SEHNR and CDR2 is FQNEAQ (reference sequence). CDR3 DNA: TGTGCCAGCAGCACCATAACAGGGGAGTGGAGCACTGAAGCTTTCTTT. It codes for CASSTITGEWSTEAFF.

This clone was seen ten or more times. The J gene is TRBJ1-1, the V gene TRBV4-1; a possible D gene is TRBD1 (6 bases). With 6 bases removed from V and 6 bases from J, the gap between germline ends came to 11 bases. CDR1 is MGHRA, CDR2 YSYEKL, per germline. The CDR3 has 12 residues. DNA of the CDR3: TGCGCCAGCAGACGTACAGGGTCTGAAGCTTTCTTT. Encoded protein: CASRRTGSEAFF.

This chain uses TRBV6-5 with TRBJ2-1; 10 bases align to TRBD2. In germline, CDR1 is MNHEY, CDR2 SVGAGI. The CDR3 runs 15 residues. V shed 0 bases and J 7 bases; nucleotides not matched to a gene: 3. The CDR3: CASSYSLAGRNEQFF. CDR3 bases: TGTGCCAGCAGTTACTCACTAGCGGGAAGGAATGAGCAGTTCTTC.

The V and J genes are TRBV27 and TRBJ2-2; 8 nucleotides agree with TRBD2. In germline, CDR1 is MNHEY, CDR2 SMNVEV (reference sequence). J lost 6 bases, V lost 7 bases, and 7 bases had no gene match. This CDR3 is 14 amino acids long. CDR3 DNA: TGTGCCAGCATATCGGGGGGGTTGGCCGGGGAGCTGTTTTTT. Its protein is CASISGGLAGELFF.

The chain employs TRBV7-2 and TRBJ1-5; 8 positions match TRBD1. Germline-derived CDR1 and CDR2 are SGHTA and FQGNSA. The CDR3 covers 18 residues. After removal of 6 bases from V and 7 bases from J, the junction contained 20 bases not matched to a gene. CDR3 amino acids: CASSKSGGQGLLSQPQHF. The CDR3 DNA reads as TGTGCCAGCAGTAAATCGGGAGGACAGGGTTTGCTTAGCCAGCCCCAGCATTTT.

V and J are TRBV4-2 and TRBJ1-1; TRBD1 aligns across 7 bases. Germline loops: CDR1 LGHNA, CDR2 YNFKEQ. This CDR3 contains 13 residues. J lost 1 base, V lost 5 bases, and 1 base had no gene match. The chain's CDR3 is CASSRTGNTEAFF. CDR3 DNA sequence: TGTGCCAGCAGCAGGACAGGGAACACTGAAGCTTTCTTT.

This clone turned up a few times. The V call is TRBV9, the J call TRBJ1-5; perhaps TRBD1 as D (6 bases). V lost 4 bases to trimming and J lost 7 bases, with 15 bases between them. The CDR3 runs to 14 residues. Germline assignment: CDR1 SGDLS and CDR2 YYNGEE. The CDR3 is CASSWGQGAQPQHF. The CDR3 DNA reads TGTGCCAGCAGCTGGGGGCAGGGTGCCCAGCCCCAGCATTTT.

The chain has TRBV16 and TRBJ1-6, with 12 bases identical to TRBD1. The CDR3 consists of 17 residues. The V gene end was trimmed by 4 bases and the J gene end by 7 bases; junction bases not matched to a gene: 8. Per the germline V gene, CDR1 is KGHSY and CDR2 is FQNENV. This CDR3 reads CASSLTGQGAQNSPLHF. CDR3 DNA: TGTGCCAGCAGCCTCACGGGACAGGGGGCGCAGAATTCACCCCTCCACTTT.

The CDR3 DNA sequence: TGTGCCAGCAGCTTAGGGGGTGCGGGATGGGCGCAGTATTTT. Its translation is CASSLGGAGWAQYF. This chain connects TRBV7-2 to TRBJ2-3, with a weak D call TRBD2 (6 bases). Germline CDR1 reads SGHTA; CDR2 reads FQGNSA. V was clipped by 1 base and J by 10 bases, with 15 bases between them. The CDR3 totals 14 residues. Looking up the rest from reference TRBV7-2 and TRBJ2-3 gives the full variable domain: GAGVSQSPSNKVTEKGKDVELRCDPISGHTALYWYRQSLGQGLEFLIYFQGNSAPDKSGLPSDRFSAERTGGSVSTLTIQRTQQEDSAVYLCASSLGGAGWAQYFGPGTRLTVL.

The rearrangement links TRBV7-2 to TRBJ2-7; 12 nucleotides match TRBD2. Trimming removed 5 bases from V and 4 bases from J; junction bases left unmatched: 6. Germline-derived CDR1 and CDR2 are SGHTA and FQGNSA. CDR3 length equals 15 residues. Here the CDR3 reads CASSATSGRRYEQYF. CDR3 nucleotides: TGTGCCAGCAGCGCAACTAGCGGGAGGCGGTACGAGCAGTACTTC.

The rearrangement joins TRBV23-1 to TRBJ1-5, with 7 bases lining up with TRBD1. TRBV23-1 is assigned to the ORF class and has an uncertain function. CDR3 length: 17 amino acids. V gave up 8 bases and J gave up 3 bases; unmatched junction bases: 16. This CDR3 reads CASCTGDDARINQPQHF. CDR3 in DNA: TGCGCCAGCTGCACAGGGGACGACGCTCGGATCAATCAGCCCCAGCATTTT.

The chain recombines TRBV11-2 with TRBJ2-2; TRBD1 matches 9 bases. V was clipped by 5 bases and J by 3 bases; unmatched bases: 16. The length of the CDR3 is 19 residues. Germline V gives CDR1 SGHAT, CDR2 FQNNGV. The CDR3 region is CASSLLQGAQRLDTGELFF. DNA for the CDR3: TGTGCCAGCAGCCTTCTACAGGGGGCGCAGAGGTTGGACACCGGGGAGCTGTTTTTT. The entire variable domain, with the rest obtained from reference TRBV11-2 and TRBJ2-2, is as follows: EAGVAQSPRYKIIEKRQSVAFWCNPISGHATLYWYQQILGQGPKLLIQFQNNGVVDDSQLPKDRFSAERLKGVDSTLKIQPAKLEDSAVYLCASSLLQGAQRLDTGELFFGEGSRLTVL.

The V and J genes are TRBV3-1 (or the pseudogene TRBV3-2) and TRBJ2-2; 9 nucleotides line up with TRBD1. Germline values: CDR1 LGHDT, CDR2 YNNKEL (reference sequence). This CDR3 is 16 amino acids long. V trimming: 2 bases; J trimming: 3 bases; junction bases outside the gene matches: 4. The CDR3 reads CASSQRTGEDTGELFF. The CDR3 nucleotides are TGTGCCAGCAGCCAAAGGACAGGGGAGGACACCGGGGAGCTGTTTTTT.

This chain connects TRBV19 to TRBJ2-5; maybe TRBD1 (5 bases). Germline CDR1 LNHDA, CDR2 SQIVND (reference sequence). The CDR3 has 15 residues. The V and J ends lost 2 bases and 1 base respectively, with 11 bases between them. This CDR3 reads CASSIQGQPQETQYF. As DNA, the CDR3 is TGTGCCAGTAGTATACAAGGACAACCCCAAGAGACCCAGTACTTC.

The rearrangement joins TRBV7-6 to TRBJ2-1; TRBD2 is a possible D gene (6 bases). CDR1 is SGHVS, CDR2 FNYEAQ, per germline. The CDR3 is 17 residues long. V was trimmed by 5 bases and J by 7 bases, leaving 24 bases between them. The CDR3 here is CASSGLSVGRERNEQFF. The CDR3 bases are TGTGCCAGCAGCGGACTCTCGGTAGGGCGGGAAAGGAATGAGCAGTTCTTC.

This chain connects TRBV19 to TRBJ1-1, with D possibly being TRBD1 (5 bases). The germline gives CDR1 LNHDA, CDR2 SQIVND (reference sequence). The ends were cut back, 6 bases at V and 10 bases at J, with 15 bases in the middle. The CDR3 contains 12 residues. The CDR3 DNA is TGTGCCAGTAGGTCGGTCCCCAGGGCAGCTTTCTTT. Its translation: CASRSVPRAAFF.

The gene calls are TRBV9 and TRBJ1-2, with 9 positions matching TRBD1. V was pared by 2 bases and J by 5 bases, with 4 bases of the junction left unmatched. The CDR3 is 14 amino acids. Germline V lookup: CDR1 SGDLS, CDR2 YYNGEE. In DNA form, the CDR3 reads TGTGCCAGCAGCGTGGGACAGGGAGAATATGGCTACACCTTC. Translation gives CASSVGQGEYGYTF.

This chain connects TRBV12-3 or TRBV12-4 to TRBJ2-1; D possibly corresponds to TRBD2 (6 bases). With 8 bases removed from V and 6 bases from J, the gap between germline ends came to 14 bases. The length of the CDR3 is 13 residues. The CDR3 region is CASASGEGNEQFF. DNA of the CDR3: TGTGCCAGCGCCTCGGGAGAGGGCAATGAGCAGTTCTTC.

The chain has TRBV18 and TRBJ1-1; TRBD1 aligns across 7 bases. This CDR3 spans 12 amino acids. The junction had 2 bases not matched to a gene; V was cut back by 3 bases and J by 7 bases. Per germline, CDR1 KGHSH and CDR2 LQKENI. The CDR3 DNA sequence: TGTGCCAGCTCACCTCAGGGGGATGAAGCTTTCTTT. Protein: CASSPQGDEAFF.